These T cell receptor beta chains were read from a single sample in a study of PD-L1 blockade in urothelial cancer. Using immunoSEQ multiplex PCR, the repertoire was profiled, and TCRdb retains in-frame clones only, with some absent. The sample yields about 37,000 clones, roughly four fifths seen once. Sequenced material: PBMCs, taken around atezolizumab (anti-PD-L1) treatment. The receptors here all came from a man aged 55-75 years with urothelial cancer. The CDR3 runs from the conserved cysteine through the conserved F or W. D genes are given only for firm matches. Size tells how often a clone was seen (once, few, many) or the class of an expanded clone, and some rows leave it out.

V gene	J gene	clone size	D gene	CDR3 protein	CDR3 DNA
TRBV7-8	TRBJ1-3	NA	NA	CASSPRGSGNTIYF	TGTGCCAGCAGCCCCCGGGGATCTGGAAACACCATATATTTT
TRBV14	TRBJ2-7	NA	NA	CASSLSGSRAEQYF	TGTGCCAGCAGCCTTTCGGGGTCTCGGGCCGAGCAGTACTTC
TRBV4-1	TRBJ2-3	NA	TRBD2	CASSQDTSGGASRTQYF	TGCGCCAGCAGCCAAGATACTAGCGGGGGGGCCTCTCGTACGCAGTATTTT
TRBV15	TRBJ2-1	NA	NA	CATSSRGTYNEQFF	TGTGCCACCAGCAGTAGGGGGACCTACAATGAGCAGTTCTTC
TRBV4-2	TRBJ2-1	few	TRBD2	CASSRTSGYNEQFF	TGTGCCAGCAGCCGGACTAGCGGATACAATGAGCAGTTCTTC
TRBV9	TRBJ2-3	NA	NA	CASSVATDTDTQYF	TGTGCCAGCAGCGTAGCGACAGACACAGATACGCAGTATTTT
TRBV9	TRBJ2-3	NA	TRBD2	CASSVLRGGADTQYF	TGTGCCAGCAGCGTACTGCGGGGGGGGGCAGATACGCAGTATTTT
TRBV6-5	TRBJ1-6	NA	NA	CASGDGPDLHF	TGTGCCAGCGGAGACGGCCCCGACCTCCACTTT
TRBV29-1	TRBJ2-7	NA	NA	CSVGNHIRGEQYF	TGCAGCGTGGGGAACCATATCAGGGGCGAGCAGTACTTC
TRBV7-9	TRBJ2-7	NA	NA	CASSILDRPLYEQYF	TGTGCCAGCAGTATTCTAGACAGGCCGCTCTACGAGCAGTACTTC
TRBV19	TRBJ1-5	NA	NA	CASSTLVYQPQHF	TGTGCCAGTAGTACCCTTGTATATCAGCCCCAGCATTTT
TRBV4-2	TRBJ2-7	NA	NA	CASSQVGAGSYEQYF	TGTGCCAGCAGCCAAGTCGGAGCGGGCAGCTACGAGCAGTACTTC
TRBV19	TRBJ1-3	NA	TRBD1	CASTLRQGRSGNTIYF	TGTGCCAGTACCCTCCGACAGGGACGGTCTGGAAACACCATATATTTT
TRBV9	TRBJ2-7	once	NA	CASSTSRETYEQYF	TGTGCCAGCAGCACAAGCAGGGAAACCTACGAGCAGTACTTC
TRBV27	TRBJ1-5	NA	NA	CASNRQAGAVGPQHF	TGTGCCAGCAACCGGCAAGCAGGGGCCGTGGGGCCCCAGCATTTT
TRBV7-7	TRBJ2-3	NA	NA	CASHKNSMRVDTQYF	TGTGCTAGCCATAAAAATTCTATGCGGGTAGATACGCAGTATTTT
TRBV6-1	TRBJ2-2	NA	NA	CASSAGLIGELFF	TGTGCCAGCAGTGCAGGGTTGATCGGGGAGCTGTTTTTT
TRBV28	TRBJ2-1	NA	TRBD1	CASKPGGAYNEQFF	TGTGCCAGTAAGCCAGGGGGCGCCTACAATGAGCAGTTCTTC
TRBV6-5	TRBJ1-6	NA	NA	CASSGRRNSPLHF	TGTGCCAGCAGTGGACGGAGGAATTCACCCCTCCACTTT
TRBV6-5	TRBJ1-4	NA	TRBD1	CASSYGGQGGKLFF	TGTGCCAGCAGTTACGGAGGACAGGGGGGGAAACTGTTTTTT
TRBV6-1	TRBJ2-3	NA	NA	CASSLRVDADTQYF	TGTGCCAGCAGTCTCCGGGTAGACGCAGATACGCAGTATTTT
TRBV5-1	TRBJ2-3	NA	TRBD2	CASSLAGSGGVDTQYF	TGCGCCAGCAGCTTGGCAGGGAGCGGGGGGGTGGATACGCAGTATTTT
TRBV6-1	TRBJ2-7	NA	TRBD2	CASSGGGLYEQYF	TGTGCCAGCAGTGGCGGGGGTCTTTACGAGCAGTACTTC
TRBV5-6	TRBJ2-7	NA	TRBD2	CASSPGGQGGSQYF	TGTGCCAGCAGCCCGGGAGGGCAGGGAGGGTCGCAGTACTTC
TRBV5-4	TRBJ2-7	NA	TRBD2	CASSLGPAGGIYEQYF	TGTGCCAGCAGCTTGGGTCCAGCGGGGGGGATCTACGAGCAGTACTTC
TRBV7-6	TRBJ2-7	NA	NA	CASSYGVAYEQYF	TGTGCCAGCAGCTACGGGGTTGCCTACGAGCAGTACTTC
TRBV2	TRBJ1-3	NA	TRBD1	CATRAATGGSGNTIYF	TGTGCCACCCGGGCGGCCACAGGGGGCTCTGGAAACACCATATATTTT
TRBV30	TRBJ1-4	NA	NA	CAWSDEKLFF	TGTGCCTGGAGCGATGAAAAACTGTTTTTT
TRBV28	TRBJ2-7	NA	NA	CASRSEGHPSSYEQYF	TGTGCCAGCAGGTCGGAGGGCCATCCAAGCTCCTACGAGCAGTACTTC
TRBV14	TRBJ2-7	NA	TRBD2	CASSWGGESYEQYF	TGTGCCAGCAGCTGGGGAGGGGAATCCTACGAGCAGTACTTC
TRBV28	TRBJ1-5	NA	NA	CASSPEKPGNQPQHF	TGTGCCAGCAGTCCTGAGAAACCTGGCAATCAGCCCCAGCATTTT
TRBV5-6	TRBJ2-7	NA	NA	CASNSYGTPNYEQYF	TGTGCCAGCAACTCTTACGGGACTCCGAACTACGAGCAGTACTTC
TRBV28	TRBJ2-5	NA	TRBD1	CASSVPQGAGGVETQYF	TGTGCCAGCAGTGTACCCCAGGGGGCTGGCGGAGTGGAGACCCAGTACTTC
TRBV5-1	TRBJ2-7	NA	TRBD1	CASSPGTATSYEQYF	TGCGCCAGCAGCCCCGGGACAGCCACCTCCTACGAGCAGTACTTC
TRBV30	TRBJ1-5	NA	NA	CAWAKGDQPQHF	TGTGCCTGGGCCAAGGGGGATCAGCCCCAGCATTTT
TRBV28	TRBJ1-1	NA	NA	CASSGGNTEAFF	TGTGCCAGCAGCGGGGGGAACACTGAAGCTTTCTTT
TRBV10-3	TRBJ2-7	NA	TRBD1	CAISEPGTGVYEQYF	TGTGCCATCAGTGAGCCTGGGACAGGGGTCTACGAGCAGTACTTC
TRBV7-9	TRBJ1-1	NA	TRBD1	CASSLDRAPEAFF	TGTGCCAGCAGCCTGGACAGGGCCCCTGAAGCTTTCTTT
TRBV29-1	TRBJ1-2	once	NA	CSVAELLNYGYTF	TGCAGCGTTGCGGAGCTACTTAACTATGGCTACACCTTC
TRBV4-1	TRBJ2-5	NA	NA	CASSQNSQETQYF	TGCGCCAGCAGCCAGAACAGCCAAGAGACCCAGTACTTC
TRBV4-1	TRBJ2-3	NA	NA	CASSRWTKGPTDTQYF	TGCGCCAGCAGCCGCTGGACAAAGGGGCCAACAGATACGCAGTATTTT
TRBV2	TRBJ2-7	NA	NA	CASRRDRYEQYF	TGTGCCAGCAGGCGCGACAGGTACGAGCAGTACTTC
TRBV7-2	TRBJ2-7	once	NA	CASSYVEGAYEQYF	TGTGCCAGCAGCTACGTAGAGGGCGCCTACGAGCAGTACTTC
TRBV27	TRBJ1-5	NA	NA	CASREGGANSNQPQHF	TGTGCCAGCAGAGAGGGAGGGGCAAATAGCAATCAGCCCCAGCATTTT
TRBV19	TRBJ1-1	NA	NA	CASSWRVGGNTEAFF	TGTGCCAGTAGTTGGAGGGTGGGAGGGAACACTGAAGCTTTCTTT